Below, 31 T cell receptor beta chains from the same sample are listed, as sequenced in a study of monozygotic twins with inflammatory bowel disease. Using the 5' RACE reads, TCRdb records one entry per CDR3 protein without DNA. The sample data list some 440,000 distinct CDR3 sequences. The sample taken for sequencing was blood. These receptors were collected from a human donor with ulcerative colitis or Crohn's disease, or a healthy co-twin of an affected twin (not recorded which).

The V and J genes are TRBV4-1 and TRBJ2-2. Germline V gene sequence: CDR1 MGHRA, CDR2 YSYEKL. This CDR3 has 16 residues. The CDR3 loop reads CASSQEGFRSTGELFF.

This chain uses TRBV24-1 with TRBJ1-4. The V gene's germline CDR1 is KGHDR and CDR2 SFDVKD. This CDR3 contains 16 residues. CDR3 loop: CATSDADGASNEKLFF.

J is TRBJ2-1 and V is TRBV20-1. CDR1 is DFQATT and CDR2 is SNEGSKA in the germline V gene (reference sequence). The CDR3 has 12 residues. The CDR3 is CSALKLNNEQFF.

The chain links TRBV28 to TRBJ2-7. Germline lookup yields CDR1 MDHEN and CDR2 SYDVKM. This CDR3 has 11 amino acids. The CDR3: CASGGSYEQYF.

V gene TRBV15 combines with J gene TRBJ2-2; TCRdb designates TRBD1, a call that cannot be tested without DNA. CDR1 and CDR2 from the germline V gene are LNHNV and YYDKDF (reference sequence). The CDR3 runs to 13 residues. The CDR3 here is CATSRSGPGELFF.

The chain couples TRBV27 to TRBJ2-3; checking the TCRdb D call of TRBD2 is not possible without DNA. Germline values: CDR1 MNHEY, CDR2 SMNVEV (reference sequence). The CDR3 length is 16 residues. CDR3 sequence: CASSLTSGGIIGTQYF.

The chain joins TRBV10-3 to TRBJ2-7; TCRdb gives TRBD1 as the D gene, but with no DNA this cannot be confirmed. Germline V gives CDR1 ENHRY, CDR2 SYGVKD. CDR3 length: 15 residues. CDR3 in amino acids: CAISESGTGIYEQYF.

The rearrangement uses TRBV29-1 and TRBJ2-1; TCRdb lists TRBD2, though no DNA is available to test this call. The CDR3 is 13 residues long. CDR1 and CDR2 (germline): SQVTM, ANQGSEA. The CDR3 loop is CSVALVYESEQFF.

This chain uses TRBV7-2 with TRBJ2-7; there is no DNA to check the TCRdb D call of TRBD1. There are 13 residues in the CDR3. In germline, CDR1 is SGHTA, CDR2 FQGNSA. CDR3: CASSRDRVSEQYF.

The rearrangement joins TRBV28 to TRBJ1-5; TCRdb lists TRBD1, though no DNA is available to test this call. The germline gives CDR1 MDHEN, CDR2 SYDVKM. The CDR3 runs to 15 residues. This CDR3 is CASLGRTGGNQPQHF.

V usage is TRBV20-1 and J usage is TRBJ1-1. Germline-derived CDR1 and CDR2 are DFQATT and SNEGSKA (reference sequence). This CDR3 has 12 residues. The CDR3 loop is CSASPRNTEAFF.

V usage is TRBV29-1 and J usage is TRBJ2-3; TCRdb gives TRBD2 as the D gene, but with no DNA this cannot be confirmed. This CDR3 comprises 14 residues. Germline CDR1 SQVTM, CDR2 ANQGSEA. The CDR3 here is CSVAGAGGTDTQYF.

The chain joins TRBV30 to TRBJ2-3; TCRdb's D call, TRBD1, is unchecked because there is no DNA. Per the germline V gene, CDR1 is GTSNPN and CDR2 is SVGIG (reference sequence). CDR3 length: 15 residues. The CDR3 here is CAWSHGTGVTDTQYF.

The chain links TRBV20-1 to TRBJ1-2. The CDR3 runs to 13 residues. Germline values: CDR1 DFQATT, CDR2 SNEGSKA (reference sequence). The CDR3 loop is CSASRPANYGYTF.

The J gene is TRBJ2-2, the V gene TRBV20-1; TCRdb proposes TRBD2, but this gene call is untestable without DNA. The CDR3 extends over 13 amino acids. CDR1 is DFQATT and CDR2 is SNEGSKA in the germline V gene (reference sequence). The CDR3 sequence: CSASGTNTGELFF.

The V and J genes are TRBV5-1 and TRBJ2-1; TCRdb reports TRBD1, a call that lacks DNA to check it against. The CDR3 contains 13 residues. Germline assignment: CDR1 SGHRS and CDR2 YFSETQ. The chain's CDR3 is CASISTVGDEQFF.

This chain uses TRBV28 with TRBJ1-6; TCRdb names TRBD1, which stays unverified in the absence of DNA. CDR1 MDHEN and CDR2 SYDVKM come from the germline V gene. The CDR3 runs 16 residues. The CDR3 sequence is CASSPTGQGPNSPLHF.

The V gene is TRBV6-5, the J gene TRBJ2-3; lacking DNA, the TRBD2 call made by TCRdb goes unchecked. This CDR3 has 18 residues. The V gene's germline CDR1 is MNHEY and CDR2 SVGAGI. CDR3 in amino acids: CASSTTSGGAFGTDTQYF.

The V and J genes are TRBV6-1 and TRBJ1-1; checking the TCRdb D call of TRBD1 is not possible without DNA. The CDR3 sequence is 14 residues long. The germline CDR1 and CDR2 sequences are MNHNS and SASEGT. CDR3 protein: CASRRGQMNTEAFF.

This chain links TRBV29-1 with TRBJ2-1; the D gene TCRdb calls, TRBD1, cannot be checked with no DNA. Germline V gene sequence: CDR1 SQVTM, CDR2 ANQGSEA. The CDR3 runs to 15 residues. The CDR3 region is CSARTTSRVQNEQFF.

The rearrangement joins TRBV7-9 to TRBJ2-3; TCRdb's D call, TRBD1, is unchecked because there is no DNA. CDR3 length: 16 amino acids. Germline lookup yields CDR1 SEHNR and CDR2 FQNEAQ (reference sequence). CDR3 sequence: CASSLAPGAGTDTQYF.

V usage is TRBV9 and J usage is TRBJ2-3; absent DNA, TCRdb's TRBD2 call cannot be checked. The CDR3 length is 16 residues. The germline V gene has CDR1 SGDLS and CDR2 YYNGEE. CDR3 residues: CASSVVASGSTDTQYF. The full variable domain, rest sourced from reference TRBV9 and TRBJ2-3, is DSGVTQTPKHLITATGQRVTLRCSPRSGDLSVYWYQQSLDQGLQFLIQYYNGEERAKGNILERFSAQQFPDLHSELNLSSLELGDSALYFCASSVVASGSTDTQYFGPGTRLTVL.

CDR3 loop: CASSLQGLATYNEQFF. The chain couples TRBV7-2 to TRBJ2-1; TCRdb reports TRBD2, a call that lacks DNA to check it against. This CDR3 contains 16 residues. Germline CDR1 reads SGHTA; CDR2 reads FQGNSA.

The V call is TRBV2, the J call TRBJ2-1; TCRdb outputs TRBD2, but without DNA this stays unchecked. The CDR3 totals 15 residues. Germline lookup yields CDR1 SNHLY and CDR2 FYNNEI. The CDR3 spells CASSELGLAGERQFF.

This chain uses TRBV4-2 with TRBJ2-2; TCRdb calls TRBD1, which cannot be checked without DNA. Germline lookup yields CDR1 LGHNA and CDR2 YNFKEQ. This CDR3 region has 18 residues. This CDR3 reads CASSQNTGAVANTGELFF.

The chain combines TRBV10-3 with TRBJ2-2; TCRdb designates TRBD1, a call that cannot be tested without DNA. Germline CDR1 and CDR2: ENHRY and SYGVKD. The CDR3 runs 16 residues. The CDR3 here is CAIGDPGKSNTGELFF.

The J gene is TRBJ2-1, the V gene TRBV6-1; there is no DNA to check the TCRdb D call of TRBD1. The V gene's germline CDR1 is MNHNS and CDR2 SASEGT. The CDR3 loop spans 15 amino acids. CDR3 region: CASSEWGMSYNEQFF.

The rearrangement uses TRBV3-1 and TRBJ1-5; TCRdb proposes TRBD1, but this gene call is untestable without DNA. The CDR3 length is 15 residues. The germline CDR1 and CDR2 sequences are LGHDT and YNNKEL (reference sequence). CDR3 region: CASSQGVRGGQPQHF.

This chain connects TRBV18 to TRBJ2-3; the TCRdb D gene call, TRBD2, has no DNA to confirm it. CDR1 and CDR2 from the germline V gene are KGHSH and LQKENI. This CDR3 comprises 16 residues. The CDR3: CASSPTTGGGADTQYF.

The chain joins TRBV20-1 to TRBJ1-1. Germline V gene data show CDR1 as DFQATT and CDR2 as SNEGSKA (reference sequence). This CDR3 has 12 residues. The chain's CDR3 is CSARKGNTEAFF.

The chain is built from TRBV7-2 and TRBJ2-1; TCRdb designates TRBD2, a call that cannot be tested without DNA. The CDR3 loop spans 13 amino acids. Looked up from germline, CDR1 is SGHTA and CDR2 is FQGNSA. CDR3 loop: CASSARIYNEQFF. The full variable domain, completed using reference TRBV7-2 and TRBJ2-1, is GAGVSQSPSNKVTEKGKDVELRCDPISGHTALYWYRQSLGQGLEFLIYFQGNSAPDKSGLPSDRFSAERTGGSVSTLTIQRTQQEDSAVYLCASSARIYNEQFFGPGTRLTVL.